Below, one T cell receptor beta chain is given with its context. The source of the sample is a study of CD8+CD57+ T cells in acquired aplastic anemia. CDR3 and TCR beta VDJ profiling relied on a genomic DNA template. TCRdb reprocessed the reads via MiXCR and lists one record per CDR3 protein. The table lists 200,000 to 250,000 distinct CDR3 sequences, roughly 60% of them singletons, with around three fifths in the top ten. CDR3 length equals 14 residues. Germline V gene data show CDR1 as LNHDA and CDR2 as SQIVND (reference sequence). The V gene end was trimmed by 5 bases and the J gene end by 9 bases; junction bases not matched to a gene: 10. Previously, flow cytometry had revealed CD8+CD57+ cell expansion in the patients chosen for sequencing. Each of the patients presented with severe acquired aplastic anemia.

The chain uses TRBV19 and TRBJ2-5, with 9 bases lining up with TRBD1. Sequencing used sorted CD4+, CD8+, or CD8+CD57+ T cells (not recorded which) from PBMCs. The receptor's source is a human donor with aplastic anemia. The chain's CDR3 is CASSYLQGARPQYF. The DNA of the CDR3 is TGTGCCAGTAGTTACCTACAGGGGGCGCGTCCCCAGTACTTC.